This TCR beta chain derives from a study of CD8+ T cells in alopecia areata. This clone rates as medium-sized (0.01 to 0.1%). All gene names here are mouse names. Sequencing templates came from extracted RNA that was reverse transcribed into cDNA. Data came from immunoSEQ multiplex PCR; TCRdb stores just in-frame clones and leaves some out. The record shows about 1,000 clones for this sample, with no singletons present. The time point denotes: mouse skin at time of skin grafting. Here the sequenced sample was skin, taken at week 0. The sequence was obtained from a C3H/HeJ mouse with alopecia areata. This line is of MHC haplotype H2-k.

The CDR3 DNA, read in part, is TGTGCCAGCAGTAAAACTTACCAAGAC. Translation gives CASSKTYQD. The CDR3 reads in full as CASSKTYQDTQYF. This sequence joins TRBV13-1 and TRBJ2-5; D is unclear. The read stops 4 residues short of the end of the CDR3; the missing end is completed from the germline J gene. CDR3 length equals 13 residues. Germline V gives CDR1 NSHNY, CDR2 SYGAGN. V was trimmed by 4 bases and J by 1 base, leaving 7 bases between them.